The 25 T cell receptor beta chains below were found in one sample sequenced in a study of beta chain features in type 1 diabetes. Findings of the study overall: Moderately but significantly shorter TCRB CDR3s were found in Type 1 diabetes patients in all four CD4+ subsets.

These receptors lack a known antigen. Expressed TCRB transcripts were sequenced after all isolated RNA was converted to cDNA. Method: immunoSEQ multiplex PCR; TCRdb's copy keeps in-frame clones and lacks some. There are 130,000 to 150,000 clones in the sample; roughly an eighth occur only once, and around 1.4% lies in the top ten. Sequencing was carried out using central memory CD4+ T cells from blood. These receptor sequences come from a man aged 18 to 30 with type 1 diabetes.

This clone showed up just a few times. The chain has TRBV30 and TRBJ1-1; 10 nucleotides agree with TRBD1. With V trimmed by 2 bases and J by 9 bases, 6 bases remained unmatched. Germline CDR1 reads GTSNPN; CDR2 reads SVGIG (reference sequence). CDR3 length equals 13 residues. CDR3 nucleotide sequence: TGTGCCTGGAGTTGGGACAGGGGAACAAAAGCTTTCTTT. Protein sequence: CAWSWDRGTKAFF.

As for this clone: The sample holds other DNA sequences that translate to the same CDR3. CDR3: CAWDRTGGNGYTF. In nucleotides, the CDR3 is TGTGCCTGGGATCGGACGGGAGGAAATGGCTACACCTTC. This chain uses TRBV30 with TRBJ1-2; D not resolved. This CDR3 has 13 residues. V lost 5 bases and J lost 6, with 16 bases in between. CDR1 and CDR2 from the germline V gene are GTSNPN and SVGIG (reference sequence).

This clone was detected a few times. V is TRBV11-2 and J is TRBJ2-6, with D possibly matching TRBD1 (6 bases). The germline CDR1 and CDR2 sequences are SGHAT and FQNNGV. The CDR3 loop spans 16 amino acids. Trimming pared 3 bases from V and 2 bases from J, leaving 11 bases between. The CDR3 reads CASSLGANAGANVLTF. DNA of the CDR3: TGTGCCAGCAGCTTGGGGGCGAACGCTGGGGCCAACGTCCTGACTTTC.

About this clone itself: At one end, the junction sequence differs from germline, possibly due to a read error. The chain joins TRBV30 to TRBJ1-2; 9 nucleotides agree with TRBD1. CDR3 length: 15 residues. CDR1 is GTSNPN and CDR2 is SVGIG in the germline V gene (reference sequence). The CDR3 bases are TGTGCCGGGAGTGTCTCCGGGACAGGGCTACGTGGCTACACCTTC. It translates to CAGSVSGTGLRGYTF.

The J gene is TRBJ1-2, the V gene TRBV7-8, with 8 bases aligning to TRBD1. The CDR3 is 16 residues long. From germline, CDR1 is SGHVS and CDR2 FQNEAQ. Unmatched junction bases numbered 14, after V lost 5 bases and J lost 6 bases. Written as DNA, the CDR3 is TGTGCCAGCAGCCGTACCGCGGTCAGGGGGCCGGATGGCTACACCTTC. This encodes CASSRTAVRGPDGYTF.

In its sample, this clone was seen many times. The rearrangement joins TRBV10-3 to TRBJ1-6; 10 bases agree with TRBD1. CDR3 length equals 13 residues. The ends lost 4 bases at V and 17 bases at J; junction bases unmatched: 8. Germline CDR1 and CDR2: ENHRY and SYGVKD. Here the CDR3 reads CAISGAGTGAFHF. The CDR3 nucleotides are TGTGCCATCAGTGGAGCCGGGACAGGGGCTTTCCACTTT.

The chain has TRBV11-2 and TRBJ1-2; weak D call: TRBD1 (5 bases). Per germline, CDR1 SGHAT and CDR2 FQNNGV. V lost 5 bases and J lost 3, with 13 bases in between. The CDR3 totals 14 residues. The DNA for the CDR3 is TGTGCCAGCAGCCCCGGGGGGAGTCACTATGGCTACACCTTC. This sequence encodes CASSPGGSHYGYTF.

This clone turned up a few times. The CDR3 spells CATQGSNEKLFF. In nucleotides, the CDR3 is TGTGCCACGCAGGGGTCCAATGAAAAACTGTTTTTT. The chain combines TRBV2 with TRBJ1-4; perhaps TRBD1 as D (6 bases). Germline V gene lookup returns CDR1 SNHLY and CDR2 FYNNEI. This CDR3 spans 12 amino acids. Trimming left V 10 bases short and J 5 bases short, with 11 bases between. The whole variable domain, remainder taken from reference TRBV2 and TRBJ1-4, is EPEVTQTPSHQVTQMGQEVILRCVPISNHLYFYWYRQILGQKVEFLVSFYNNEISEKSEIFDDQFSVERPDGSNFTLKIRSTKLEDSAMYFCATQGSNEKLFFGSGTQLSVL.

This clone was detected a few times. V is TRBV29-1 and J is TRBJ1-1; possible D gene TRBD1, 5 bases. This CDR3 comprises 14 residues. Trimming pared 0 bases from V and 5 bases from J, leaving 13 bases between. Germline CDR1 SQVTM, CDR2 ANQGSEA. CDR3 sequence: CSVEDWGGITEAFF. CDR3 coding DNA: TGCAGCGTTGAAGATTGGGGGGGTATTACTGAAGCTTTCTTT.

The sample holds many counts of this clone. The J gene is TRBJ1-1, the V gene TRBV5-1; no definite D call. Germline assignment: CDR1 SGHRS and CDR2 YFSETQ. CDR3 length equals 11 residues. CDR3 protein: CEQTFYTEAFF. The DNA for the CDR3 is TGCGAGCAAACCTTCTACACTGAAGCTTTCTTT.

This clone was observed many times. V is TRBV14 and J is TRBJ2-1, with 7 nucleotides matching TRBD2. Germline-derived CDR1 and CDR2 are SGHDN and FVKESK. CDR3 size: 12 residues. The V and J ends lost 4 bases and 12 bases, in that order; junction bases with no gene match: 6. CDR3 residues: CASSPRGGWQFF. The CDR3, as DNA: TGTGCCAGCAGCCCCCGCGGGGGTTGGCAGTTCTTC.

A few counts support this clone. The rearrangement joins TRBV14 to TRBJ2-1; 8 nucleotides line up with TRBD2. Trimming at V came to 1 base and at J to 13 bases, leaving 6 bases not matched to a gene. Germline CDR1 and CDR2: SGHDN and FVKESK. The CDR3 is 13 residues long. The CDR3 region is CASSQVARGGQFF. The CDR3 DNA follows: TGTGCCAGCAGCCAAGTAGCTCGGGGGGGACAGTTCTTC.

The chain carries TRBV6-4 and TRBJ1-2; 10 positions agree with TRBD1. The CDR3 totals 14 residues. CDR1 is MRHNA and CDR2 is SNTAGT in the germline V gene. Unmatched junction bases numbered 8, after V lost 6 bases and J lost 7 bases. The chain's CDR3 is CASSETGGASGYTF. Written as DNA, the CDR3 is TGTGCCAGCAGCGAGACAGGGGGCGCGAGTGGCTACACCTTC.

This clone occurred a few times. The CDR3 DNA is TGTGCCAGCAGCTTCGGGGGGCCCTCCTACAATGAGCAGTTCTTC. Protein sequence: CASSFGGPSYNEQFF. The chain combines TRBV7-2 with TRBJ2-1; a possible D gene is TRBD2 (7 bases). The CDR3 has 15 residues. Trimming left V 3 bases short and J 0 bases short, with 9 bases between. Germline CDR1 reads SGHTA; CDR2 reads FQGNSA.

The chain couples TRBV5-1 to TRBJ2-7; the match to TRBD1 covers 7 bases. The CDR3 contains 14 residues. V trimming: 7 bases; J trimming: 1 base; junction bases outside the gene matches: 8. CDR1 is SGHRS and CDR2 is YFSETQ in the germline V gene. CDR3 residues: CASWAGDRSYEQYF. In nucleotides, the CDR3 is TGCGCCAGCTGGGCCGGGGACAGATCCTACGAGCAGTACTTC.

This clone was picked up many times. This rearrangement joins TRBV7-2 to TRBJ2-1, with 7 bases aligning to TRBD1. V dropped 10 bases and J dropped 4; count of bases not matched to a gene: 7. CDR1 is SGHTA and CDR2 is FQGNSA in the germline V gene. The CDR3 is made up of 13 amino acids. CDR3 nucleotide sequence: TGTGCCACCCGCCCGGGACAGTACAATGAGCAGTTCTTC. Its protein product is CATRPGQYNEQFF.

The chain combines TRBV2 with TRBJ1-5; 7 nucleotides match TRBD1. This CDR3 spans 15 amino acids. The germline gives CDR1 SNHLY, CDR2 FYNNEI. Unmatched junction bases numbered 6, after V lost 5 bases and J lost 2 bases. DNA of the CDR3: TGTGCCAGCAGTCCAGGACAGGACCGCAATCAGCCCCAGCATTTT. It encodes CASSPGQDRNQPQHF.

This clone was detected a few times. This chain connects TRBV27 to TRBJ2-5; perhaps TRBD2 as D (5 bases). This CDR3 region has 14 residues. V dropped 5 bases and J dropped 7 bases, with 17 bases sitting between them. Germline CDR1 reads MNHEY; CDR2 reads SMNVEV (reference sequence). CDR3 loop: CASSLEAAVGTQYF. The CDR3 DNA follows: TGTGCCAGCAGTCTGGAAGCGGCGGTGGGGACCCAGTACTTC.

The V call is TRBV13, the J call TRBJ2-7; TRBD1 agrees at 8 bases. Germline CDR1 and CDR2: PRHDT and FYEKMQ (reference sequence). V lost 5 bases to trimming and J lost 2 bases; unmatched junction nucleotides: 5. CDR3 length equals 14 residues. The DNA of the CDR3 is TGTGCCAGCAGCCGGGACAGGCCCACCTACGAGCAGTACTTC. Residues: CASSRDRPTYEQYF.

This rearrangement joins TRBV7-6 to TRBJ1-3; D may be TRBD1 (6 bases). CDR1 and CDR2 from the germline V gene are SGHVS and FNYEAQ. V was trimmed by 5 bases and J by 2 bases, leaving 13 bases between them. This CDR3 has 15 amino acids. The CDR3 loop is CASSQDRRAGNTIYF. The CDR3 coding sequence is TGTGCCAGCAGCCAGGACAGAAGGGCTGGAAACACCATATATTTT. Full variable domain (missing parts from reference TRBV7-6 and TRBJ1-3): GAGVSQSPRYKVTKRGQDVALRCDPISGHVSLYWYRQALGQGPEFLTYFNYEAQQDKSGLPNDRFSAERPEGSISTLTIQRTEQRDSAMYRCASSQDRRAGNTIYFGEGSWLTVV.

The V call is TRBV5-1, the J call TRBJ1-2; tentatively, D is TRBD1 (5 bases). This CDR3 is built from 14 residues. V was shortened by 4 bases and J by 6 bases, with 16 bases between the two germline ends. Germline V gene lookup returns CDR1 SGHRS and CDR2 YFSETQ. The DNA of the CDR3 is TGCGCCAGCAGCATTCGGGGCACCGAAGATGGCTACACCTTC. As protein: CASSIRGTEDGYTF.

The chain joins TRBV30 to TRBJ1-4, with 8 bases lining up with TRBD1. CDR1 is GTSNPN and CDR2 is SVGIG in the germline V gene (reference sequence). The CDR3 loop spans 12 amino acids. With V trimmed by 8 bases and J by 7 bases, 6 bases remained unmatched. This CDR3 reads CALRGRSEKLFF. The DNA of the CDR3 is TGTGCCCTCAGGGGGCGAAGTGAAAAACTGTTTTTT.

This clone has just a few counts. The genes are TRBV7-9 and TRBJ1-1; 9 bases map to TRBD1. Germline-derived CDR1 and CDR2 are SEHNR and FQNEAQ (reference sequence). The CDR3 covers 17 residues. Trimming at V came to 5 bases and at J to 5 bases, leaving 15 bases not matched to a gene. CDR3: CASSPPGTGLMGTEAFF. The CDR3, as DNA: TGTGCCAGCAGCCCTCCCGGGACAGGGCTAATGGGGACTGAAGCTTTCTTT.

V usage is TRBV29-1 and J usage is TRBJ1-2; no firm D call. Germline V gene data show CDR1 as SQVTM and CDR2 as ANQGSEA. There are 13 residues in the CDR3. Trimming took 3 bases from V and 2 from J, leaving 10 bases between them. CDR3 nucleotide sequence: TGCAGCGTTGATACGGGGTTAAACTATGGCTACACCTTC. It yields the protein CSVDTGLNYGYTF.

This clone was observed many times. The chain combines TRBV9 with TRBJ1-6; no clear D gene. There are 14 residues in the CDR3. CDR1 and CDR2 (germline): SGDLS, YYNGEE. V lost 2 bases to trimming and J lost 6 bases, with 9 bases between them. Here the CDR3 reads CASSVAVANSPLHF. The DNA of the CDR3 is TGTGCCAGCAGCGTCGCGGTGGCTAATTCACCCCTCCACTTT.